This T cell receptor beta chain was observed in a study of CD8+CD57+ T cells in acquired aplastic anemia. Across the whole study: Roughly 10.8 million reads were obtained on average for healthy donor CD4+ cells.

This clonotype was observed at least ten times. No antigen is known for it. TCR beta VDJ and CDR3 profiles were obtained from a genomic DNA template. Using its own MiXCR run on the reads, TCRdb lists one record per CDR3 protein. Among about 130,000 distinct CDR3 sequences listed, around two fifths were seen once. Points from the study as a whole: Patients showed no significant difference from controls in CD8+ Simpson's diversity. Between patients and controls, approximately 29 CD8+ CDR3 sequences were found in common.

V was pared by 8 bases and J by 2 bases, with 8 bases between. Germline V gene data show CDR1 as LNHDA and CDR2 as SQIVND (reference sequence). The CDR3 length is 12 residues. Sample: sorted CD4+, CD8+, or CD8+CD57+ T cells (not recorded which) from PBMCs. The chain recombines TRBV19 with TRBJ2-3; D is undetermined. The origin of this receptor is a human donor in good health, serving as a control. The CDR3 loop is CASLTDTDTQYF. CDR3 in DNA: TGTGCCAGTCTGACGGACACAGATACGCAGTATTTT.